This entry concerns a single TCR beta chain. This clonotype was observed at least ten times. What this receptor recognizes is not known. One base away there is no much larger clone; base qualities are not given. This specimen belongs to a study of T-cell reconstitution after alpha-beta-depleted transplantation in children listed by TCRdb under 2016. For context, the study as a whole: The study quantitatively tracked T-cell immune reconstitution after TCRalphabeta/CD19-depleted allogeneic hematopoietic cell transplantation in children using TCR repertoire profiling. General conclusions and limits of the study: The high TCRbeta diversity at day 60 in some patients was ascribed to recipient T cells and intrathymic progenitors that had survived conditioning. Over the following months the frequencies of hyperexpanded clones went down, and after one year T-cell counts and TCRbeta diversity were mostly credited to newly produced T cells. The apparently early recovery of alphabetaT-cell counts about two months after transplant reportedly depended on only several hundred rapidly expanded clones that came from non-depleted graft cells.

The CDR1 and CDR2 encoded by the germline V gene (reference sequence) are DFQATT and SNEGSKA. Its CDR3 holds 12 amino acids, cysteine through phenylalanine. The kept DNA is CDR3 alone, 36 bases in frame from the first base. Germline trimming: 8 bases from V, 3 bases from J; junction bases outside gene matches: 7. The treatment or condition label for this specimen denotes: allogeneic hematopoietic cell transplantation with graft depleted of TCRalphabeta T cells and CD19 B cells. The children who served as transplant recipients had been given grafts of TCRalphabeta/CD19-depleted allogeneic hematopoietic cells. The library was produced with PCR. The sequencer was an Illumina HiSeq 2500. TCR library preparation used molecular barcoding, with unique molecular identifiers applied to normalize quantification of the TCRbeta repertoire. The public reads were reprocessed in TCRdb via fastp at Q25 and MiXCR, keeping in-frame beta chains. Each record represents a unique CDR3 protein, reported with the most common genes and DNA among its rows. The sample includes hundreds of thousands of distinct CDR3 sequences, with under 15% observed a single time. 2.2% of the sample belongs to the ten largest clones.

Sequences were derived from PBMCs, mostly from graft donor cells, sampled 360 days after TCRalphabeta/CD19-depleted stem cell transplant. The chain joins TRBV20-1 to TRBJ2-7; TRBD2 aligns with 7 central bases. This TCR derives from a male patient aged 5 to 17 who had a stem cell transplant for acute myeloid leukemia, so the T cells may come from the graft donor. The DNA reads TGCAGTCCAGCGGGGAGTAGCTACGAGCAGTACTTC. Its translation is CSPAGSSYEQYF.